This T cell receptor beta chain was found in a study of CD8 T cells in ankylosing spondylitis. General study findings and limits: For ankylosing spondylitis blood, a TCR beta motif of fewer than 10 highly homologous variants appeared characteristic. A number of the motif variants had already been described in reactive arthritis synovial fluid and blood. Reported data indicate significant enrichment of disease-linked clones within matched ankylosing spondylitis synovial fluid.

Germline-derived CDR1 and CDR2 are MNHEY and SVGAGI. Trimming took off 0 bases at V and 4 bases at J, with 9 bases between the two ends. The CDR3 length is 15 residues. TCRdb called the 5' RACE reads again in MiXCR, with one record for every CDR3 protein. The repertoire holds about 310,000 distinct CDR3 sequences, with 20% to 25% as singletons. Remarks on this clonotype: Its antigen is currently unknown.

The rearrangement uses TRBV6-5 and TRBJ2-2; D may be TRBD2 (5 bases). The TCR was taken from a female donor with ankylosing spondylitis or in good health (not recorded which). Material for sequencing was blood, either unsorted or a sorted T cell fraction (not recorded which). The CDR3 loop reads CASSYSRAVTGELFF. The CDR3 region has the DNA TGTGCCAGCAGTTACTCGAGGGCAGTCACCGGGGAGCTGTTTTTT.